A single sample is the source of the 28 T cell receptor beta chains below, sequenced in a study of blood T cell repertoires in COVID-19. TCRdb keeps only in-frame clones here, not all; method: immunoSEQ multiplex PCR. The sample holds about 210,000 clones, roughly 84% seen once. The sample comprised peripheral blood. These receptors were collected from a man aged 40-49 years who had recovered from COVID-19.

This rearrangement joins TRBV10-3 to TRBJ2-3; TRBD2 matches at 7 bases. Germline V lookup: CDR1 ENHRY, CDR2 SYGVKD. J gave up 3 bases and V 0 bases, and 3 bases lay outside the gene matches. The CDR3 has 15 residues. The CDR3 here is CAISESEGGTDTQYF. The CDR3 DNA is TGTGCCATCAGTGAGTCCGAGGGAGGGACAGATACGCAGTATTTT.

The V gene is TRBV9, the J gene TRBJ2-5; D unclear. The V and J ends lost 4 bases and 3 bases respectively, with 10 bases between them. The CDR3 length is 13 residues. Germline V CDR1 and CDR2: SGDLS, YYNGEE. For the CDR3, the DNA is TGTGCCAGCAGCCCTGGTGAGGAAGAGACCCAGTACTTC. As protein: CASSPGEEETQYF.

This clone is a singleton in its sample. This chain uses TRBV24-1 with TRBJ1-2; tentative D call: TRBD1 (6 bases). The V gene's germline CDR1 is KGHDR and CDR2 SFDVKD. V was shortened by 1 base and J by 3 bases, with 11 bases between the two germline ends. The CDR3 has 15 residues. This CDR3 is CATSDFQGSDYGYTF. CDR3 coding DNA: TGTGCCACCAGTGATTTTCAGGGGAGTGACTATGGCTACACCTTC.

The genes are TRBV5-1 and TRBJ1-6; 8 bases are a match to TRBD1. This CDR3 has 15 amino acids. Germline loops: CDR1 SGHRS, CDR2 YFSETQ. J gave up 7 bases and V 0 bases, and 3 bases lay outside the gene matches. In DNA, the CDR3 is TGCGCCAGCAGCTTGGGCTGGGACAGGAATTCACCCCTCCACTTT. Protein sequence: CASSLGWDRNSPLHF.

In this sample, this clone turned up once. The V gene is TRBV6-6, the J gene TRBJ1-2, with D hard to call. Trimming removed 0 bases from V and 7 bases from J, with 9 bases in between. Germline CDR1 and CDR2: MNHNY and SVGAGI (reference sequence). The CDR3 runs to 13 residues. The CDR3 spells CASSYSTQPGYTF. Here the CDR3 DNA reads TGTGCCAGCAGTTACTCGACTCAGCCTGGCTACACCTTC.

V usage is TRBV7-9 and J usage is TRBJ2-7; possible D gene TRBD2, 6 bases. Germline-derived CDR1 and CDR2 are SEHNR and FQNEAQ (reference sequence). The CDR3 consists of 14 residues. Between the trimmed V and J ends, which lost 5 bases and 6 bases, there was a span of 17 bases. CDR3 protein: CASSRLTGGSEQYF. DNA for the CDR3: TGTGCCAGCAGCCGGCTGACCGGGGGTAGCGAGCAGTACTTC.

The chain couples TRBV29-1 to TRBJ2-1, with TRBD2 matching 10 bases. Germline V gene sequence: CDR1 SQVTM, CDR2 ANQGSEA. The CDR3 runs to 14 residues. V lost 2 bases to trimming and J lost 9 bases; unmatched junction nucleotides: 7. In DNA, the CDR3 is TGCAGCGTTGAATTCCTAGCGGGAGCTGGTGAGCAGTTCTTC. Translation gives CSVEFLAGAGEQFF.

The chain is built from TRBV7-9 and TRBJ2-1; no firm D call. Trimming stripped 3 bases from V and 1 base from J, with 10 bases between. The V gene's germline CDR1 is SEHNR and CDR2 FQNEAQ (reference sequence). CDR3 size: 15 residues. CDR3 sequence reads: CASSFGAASYNEQFF. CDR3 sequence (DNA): TGTGCCAGCAGCTTCGGAGCAGCGTCCTACAATGAGCAGTTCTTC.

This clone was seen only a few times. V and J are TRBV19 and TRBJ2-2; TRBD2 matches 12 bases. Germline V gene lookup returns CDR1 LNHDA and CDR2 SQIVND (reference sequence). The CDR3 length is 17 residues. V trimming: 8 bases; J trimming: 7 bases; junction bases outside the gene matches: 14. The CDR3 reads CASSQPSGGAYGGELFF. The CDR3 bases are TGTGCCAGTTCTCAACCTAGCGGGGGGGCCTATGGCGGGGAGCTGTTTTTT.

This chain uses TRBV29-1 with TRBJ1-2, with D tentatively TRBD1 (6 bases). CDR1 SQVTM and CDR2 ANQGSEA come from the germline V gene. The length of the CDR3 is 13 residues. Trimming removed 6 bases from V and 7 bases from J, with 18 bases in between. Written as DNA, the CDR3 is TGCAGCGTGTCGGGACAACTGATGGTTGGCTACACCTTC. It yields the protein CSVSGQLMVGYTF.

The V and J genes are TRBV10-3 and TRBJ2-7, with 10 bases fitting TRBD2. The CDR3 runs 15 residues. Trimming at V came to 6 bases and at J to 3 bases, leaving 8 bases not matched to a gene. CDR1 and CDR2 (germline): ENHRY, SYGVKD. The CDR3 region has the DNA TGTGCCATCAGGGGGACTAGCGAGCTTGTCTACGAGCAGTACTTC. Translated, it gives CAIRGTSELVYEQYF.

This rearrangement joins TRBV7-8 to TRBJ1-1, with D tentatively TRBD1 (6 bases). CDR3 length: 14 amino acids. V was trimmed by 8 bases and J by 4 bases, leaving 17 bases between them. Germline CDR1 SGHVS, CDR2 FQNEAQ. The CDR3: CASLTGRGGTEAFF. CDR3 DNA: TGTGCCAGCCTAACAGGGCGTGGGGGCACTGAAGCTTTCTTT.

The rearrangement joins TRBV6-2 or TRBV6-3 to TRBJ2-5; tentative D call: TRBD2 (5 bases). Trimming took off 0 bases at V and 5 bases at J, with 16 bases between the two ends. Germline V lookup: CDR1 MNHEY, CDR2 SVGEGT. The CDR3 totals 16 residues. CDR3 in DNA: TGTGCCAGCAGTTACTCGATGGGAAAGGACTGGGAGACCCAGTACTTC. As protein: CASSYSMGKDWETQYF.

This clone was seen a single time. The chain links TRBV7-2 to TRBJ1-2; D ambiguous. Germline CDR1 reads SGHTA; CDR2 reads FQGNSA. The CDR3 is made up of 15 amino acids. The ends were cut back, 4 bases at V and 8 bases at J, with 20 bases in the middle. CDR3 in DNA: TGTGCCAGCAGCTCCACCGTACAATCCGCGGGGGGCTACACCTTC. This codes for CASSSTVQSAGGYTF.

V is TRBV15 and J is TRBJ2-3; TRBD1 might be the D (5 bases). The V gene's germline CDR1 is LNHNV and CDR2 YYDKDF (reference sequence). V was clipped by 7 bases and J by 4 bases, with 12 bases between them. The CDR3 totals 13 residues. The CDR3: CATTLGLADTQYF. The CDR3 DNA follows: TGTGCCACCACCTTGGGGCTTGCAGATACGCAGTATTTT.

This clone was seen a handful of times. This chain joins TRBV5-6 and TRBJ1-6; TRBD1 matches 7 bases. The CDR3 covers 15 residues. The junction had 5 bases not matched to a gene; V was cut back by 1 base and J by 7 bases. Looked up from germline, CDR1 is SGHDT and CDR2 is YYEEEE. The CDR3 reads CASSLSARGNSPLHF. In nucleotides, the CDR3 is TGTGCCAGCAGCTTGTCTGCCAGGGGGAATTCACCCCTCCACTTT.

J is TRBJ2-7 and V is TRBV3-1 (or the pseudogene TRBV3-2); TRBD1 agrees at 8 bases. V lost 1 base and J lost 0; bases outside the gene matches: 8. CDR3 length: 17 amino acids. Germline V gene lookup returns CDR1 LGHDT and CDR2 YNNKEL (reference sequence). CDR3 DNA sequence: TGTGCCAGCAGCCAAGCTGGGACAGGAGTTTTCTCCTACGAGCAGTACTTC. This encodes CASSQAGTGVFSYEQYF.

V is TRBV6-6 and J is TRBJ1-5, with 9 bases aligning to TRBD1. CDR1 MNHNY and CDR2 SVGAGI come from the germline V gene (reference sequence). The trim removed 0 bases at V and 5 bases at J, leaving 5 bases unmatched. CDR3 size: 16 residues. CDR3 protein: CASSYSGGQGYQPQHF. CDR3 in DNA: TGTGCCAGCAGTTACTCCGGGGGACAGGGTTATCAGCCCCAGCATTTT.

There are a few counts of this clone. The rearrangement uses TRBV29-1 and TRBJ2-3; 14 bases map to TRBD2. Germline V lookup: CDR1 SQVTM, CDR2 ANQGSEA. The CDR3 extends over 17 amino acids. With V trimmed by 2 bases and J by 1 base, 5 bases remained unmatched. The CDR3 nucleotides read TGCAGCGTTGAAACGGGACTAGCGGGAGAGGGCACAGATACGCAGTATTTT. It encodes CSVETGLAGEGTDTQYF.

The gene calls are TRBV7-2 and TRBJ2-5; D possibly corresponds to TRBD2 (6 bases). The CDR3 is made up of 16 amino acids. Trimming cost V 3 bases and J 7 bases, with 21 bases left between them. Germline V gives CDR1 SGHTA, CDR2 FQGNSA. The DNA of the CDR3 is TGTGCCAGCAGCTTGTCTTATGGCGGGGTCGAGCCGACCCAGTACTTC. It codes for CASSLSYGGVEPTQYF.

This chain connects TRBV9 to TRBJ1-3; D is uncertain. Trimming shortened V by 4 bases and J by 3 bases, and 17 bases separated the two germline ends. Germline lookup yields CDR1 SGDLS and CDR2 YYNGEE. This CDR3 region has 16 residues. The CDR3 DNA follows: TGTGCCAGCAGCCGAGAGCAAATTCAGGATGGAAACACCATATATTTT. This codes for CASSREQIQDGNTIYF.

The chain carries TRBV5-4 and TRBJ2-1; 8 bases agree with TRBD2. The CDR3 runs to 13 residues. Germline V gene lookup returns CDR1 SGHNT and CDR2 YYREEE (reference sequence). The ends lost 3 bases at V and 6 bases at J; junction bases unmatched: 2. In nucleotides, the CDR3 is TGTGCCAGCAGCTCCCGGGGGGGCAATGAGCAGTTCTTC. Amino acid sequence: CASSSRGGNEQFF. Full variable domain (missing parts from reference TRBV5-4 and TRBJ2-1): ETGVTQSPTHLIKTRGQQVTLRCSSQSGHNTVSWYQQALGQGPQFIFQYYREEENGRGNFPPRFSGLQFPNYSSELNVNALELDDSALYLCASSSRGGNEQFFGPGTRLTVL.

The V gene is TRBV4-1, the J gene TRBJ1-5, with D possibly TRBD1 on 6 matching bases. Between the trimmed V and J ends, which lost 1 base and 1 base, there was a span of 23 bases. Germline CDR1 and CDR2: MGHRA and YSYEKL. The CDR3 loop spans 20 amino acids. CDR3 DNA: TGCGCCAGCAGCCAAGTTTTGCTCAGGGGATCTAGTCAGAGCAATCAGCCCCAGCATTTT. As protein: CASSQVLLRGSSQSNQPQHF.

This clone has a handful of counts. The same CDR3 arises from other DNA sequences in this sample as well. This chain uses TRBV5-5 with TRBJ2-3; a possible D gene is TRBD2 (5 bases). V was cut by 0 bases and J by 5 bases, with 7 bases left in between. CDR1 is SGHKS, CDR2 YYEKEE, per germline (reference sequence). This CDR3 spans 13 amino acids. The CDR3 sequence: CASSLASGDTQYF. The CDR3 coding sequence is TGTGCCAGCAGCTTGGCAAGCGGAGATACGCAGTATTTT.

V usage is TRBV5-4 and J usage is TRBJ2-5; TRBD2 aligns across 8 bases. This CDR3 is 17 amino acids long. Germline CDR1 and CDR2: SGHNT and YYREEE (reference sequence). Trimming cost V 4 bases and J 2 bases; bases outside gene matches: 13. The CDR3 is CASSEDSGTSSQETQYF. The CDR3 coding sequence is TGTGCCAGCAGCGAGGACTCCGGGACTAGTTCTCAAGAGACCCAGTACTTC.

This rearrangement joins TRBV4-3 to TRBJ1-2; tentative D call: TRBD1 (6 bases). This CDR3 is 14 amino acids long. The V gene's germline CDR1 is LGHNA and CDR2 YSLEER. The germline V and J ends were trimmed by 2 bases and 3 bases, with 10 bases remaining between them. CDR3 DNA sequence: TGCGCCAGCAGCCAATCTTGGACAGACTATGGCTACACCTTC. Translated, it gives CASSQSWTDYGYTF.

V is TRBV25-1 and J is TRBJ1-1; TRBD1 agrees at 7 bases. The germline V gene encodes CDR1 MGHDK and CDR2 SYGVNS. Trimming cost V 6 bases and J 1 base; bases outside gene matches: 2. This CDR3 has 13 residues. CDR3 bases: TGTGCCAGCAGCGGGACAGCGAACACTGAAGCTTTCTTT. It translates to CASSGTANTEAFF.

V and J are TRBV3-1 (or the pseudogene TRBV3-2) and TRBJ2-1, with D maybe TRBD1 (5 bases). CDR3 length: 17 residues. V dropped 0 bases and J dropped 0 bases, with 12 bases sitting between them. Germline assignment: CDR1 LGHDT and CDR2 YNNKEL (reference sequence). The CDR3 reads CASSQDQGPSSYNEQFF. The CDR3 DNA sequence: TGTGCCAGCAGCCAAGATCAGGGCCCGAGCTCCTACAATGAGCAGTTCTTC.